This TCR beta chain was identified during a study of blood T cell repertoires in COVID-19 (dated by TCRdb to 2020 to 2022). For the wider study: Samples covering the acute and convalescent phases of COVID-19 were provided by collaborators in the United States, Italy and Spain. Where available, HLA class I and class II types were taken from metadata supplied by the sample provider and were not determined by assay-based typing. The prospective study material was composed of cDNA or gDNA derived from T cells, B-cell-depleted T cells, or PBMCs. The repertoires were released in a freely available public database intended as a resource for research on the immune response to SARS-CoV-2. Samples came from the ongoing ImmuneRACE study (first 160 participants) plus 1,254 subjects from 6 global collaborators. Sample metadata almost always included a de-identified subject ID, COVID-19 status, age in years and sex. Deeply sampled blood TCRbeta repertoires from subjects exposed to, actively infected with, or recovered from COVID-19 were included in the dataset.

Findings and caveats that apply to the study as a whole: How much clinical and demographic metadata was included differed by source and by participant, and the metadata was provided uncurated.

Participants in the prospective study were enrolled through a virtual design, were aged about 18 to 90 years, and lived in roughly 24 United States geographic areas. In the prospective study, cohorts were assigned on the basis of participant-reported clinical history obtained from a screening survey and a study questionnaire. Recovered participants in ImmuneRACE Cohort 3 were defined as having two consecutive negative NP/OP PCR tests, clearance from a healthcare professional, or resolution of symptoms. Mobile phlebotomists in the prospective study collected whole blood, serum and a nasopharyngeal or oropharyngeal swab from every participant. Participants in the prospective study had the option to provide additional blood draws and questionnaires over a roughly 2-month period. Before DNA extraction, prospective study blood samples were shipped either frozen or at room temperature. From a lookup of the germline V gene, CDR1 and CDR2 are MGHRA and YSYEKL. The CDR3, from cysteine to phenylalanine, totals 14 residues. Just CDR3 DNA is preserved here, 42 bases in frame from base 1. The germline V and J ends show losses of 2 bases and 2 bases respectively, and no gene match explains 0 bases of the junction.

The immunoSEQ Assay, a bias-controlled multiplex PCR, was used to amplify TCRbeta CDR3 regions from genomic DNA. In the original analysis: The number of nucleated cells in each sample was estimated by amplification of reference gene primers within the assay. To quantify the absolute abundance of each unique TCRbeta CDR3 rearrangement, sequence reads were collapsed and filtered. For each sample, productive Simpson clonality was calculated as the square root of Simpson's diversity index over productive rearrangements. TCRdb's version of the immuneACCESS table is confined to in-frame rearrangements and falls short of the full clone set. An unresolved V gene accounts for under half of the shortfall where checked; the remainder is of unknown origin. V, J and clone size derive from that table, while D and trimming were established from the DNA sequence. The sample records around 470,000 clones, roughly 91% of which are singletons. The leading ten clones occupy 0.6% to 0.7% of the sample.

Remarks on this clone: Its antigen is not yet known. No much larger clone is present one base from it, and per-base qualities are unavailable.

The rearranged chain carries TRBV4-1 and TRBJ1-5, and 7 bases in between align with TRBD1. The sequenced sample was PBMCs or T cells enriched from blood (not recorded which). The source of this sequence is a young man who had recovered from COVID-19. Here the CDR3 is given as CASSQTGGNQPQHF. The base sequence is TGCGCCAGCAGCCAAACAGGGGGCAATCAGCCCCAGCATTTT.